A selection of T cell receptor beta chains follows, all from one sample in a study of blood T cell repertoires in COVID-19. Produced via immunoSEQ multiplex PCR; TCRdb's table is partial and in-frame only. The sample contains 95,000 to 150,000 clones, about 70% of which appear only once. The sample was peripheral blood. The receptors shown here come from a woman aged 70-85 years with acute or convalescent COVID-19. CDR3s include the opening cysteine and the closing phenylalanine or tryptophan. A D gene is named only where the DNA matches it firmly. Some rows mark clone size as missing; the rest say once, few, many or name a class of expanded clone.

D gene,J gene,clone size,V gene,CDR3 protein,CDR3 DNA
-,TRBJ1-5,-,TRBV19,CASSGAANQPQHF,TGTGCCAGTTCAGGGGCAGCAAATCAGCCCCAGCATTTT
TRBD1,TRBJ2-2,few,TRBV5-1,CASKHPRGQGNTGELFF,TGCGCCAGCAAGCACCCCCGCGGACAGGGCAACACCGGGGAGCTGTTTTTT
-,TRBJ2-2,-,TRBV19,CASSISGNTGELFF,TGTGCCAGTAGTATATCAGGGAACACCGGGGAGCTGTTTTTT
TRBD1,TRBJ2-7,few,TRBV7-2,CASSLDTGQGRGGQYF,TGTGCCAGCAGCTTAGATACCGGACAGGGGCGGGGCGGGCAGTACTTC
TRBD2,TRBJ2-3,-,TRBV2,CASSEDSGGLLSTDTQYF,TGTGCCAGCAGTGAAGACAGCGGGGGCTTACTTAGCACAGATACGCAGTATTTT
-,TRBJ1-5,once,TRBV2,CASSLGQIGQPQHF,TGTGCCAGCAGTCTAGGCCAGATTGGGCAGCCCCAGCATTTT
TRBD2,TRBJ2-5,-,TRBV29-1,CSVVGLAVEETQYF,TGCAGCGTTGTCGGACTAGCTGTAGAAGAGACCCAGTACTTC
-,TRBJ1-1,-,TRBV20-1,CSARVQGEAFF,TGCAGTGCTAGGGTGCAGGGGGAAGCTTTCTTT
-,TRBJ2-6,-,TRBV18,CASSVNRVSGANVLTF,TGTGCCAGCTCAGTAAACAGGGTCTCTGGGGCCAACGTCCTGACTTTC
-,TRBJ2-2,-,TRBV9,CASSPRGDSNTGELFF,TGTGCCAGCAGCCCTAGGGGTGACTCGAACACCGGGGAGCTGTTTTTT
-,TRBJ2-2,-,TRBV19,CASRRQGGTGELFF,TGTGCCAGTCGTCGACAGGGAGGCACCGGGGAGCTGTTTTTT
-,TRBJ2-7,-,TRBV6-5,CASSPPGDYEQYF,TGTGCCAGCAGCCCCCCCGGGGACTACGAGCAGTACTTC
TRBD1,TRBJ1-1,-,TRBV4-1,CASSPIGAGGTEAFF,TGCGCCAGCAGCCCGATTGGGGCAGGGGGCACTGAAGCTTTCTTT
-,TRBJ1-2,few,TRBV10-1,CARGRGGHYGYTF,TGCGCCAGGGGGAGGGGAGGGCACTATGGCTACACCTTC
TRBD1,TRBJ2-7,-,TRBV11-3,CASSQGTDLGEQYF,TGTGCCAGCAGCCAAGGGACAGACTTGGGCGAGCAGTACTTC